The source of this T cell receptor beta chain is a study of T cell responses to AZD1222 COVID-19 vaccine. Note on this clone: Antigen specificity is unknown.

Germline V CDR1 and CDR2: SGHRS, YFSETQ. This CDR3 is 13 amino acids long. V was pared by 3 bases and J by 7 bases, with 14 bases between. Clones were sequenced by immunoSEQ multiplex PCR, and TCRdb holds only the in-frame ones, with some missing. The sample yields 140,000 to 150,000 clones, roughly nine tenths seen once. Whole-study findings and limits: The donor cohort was predominantly white British with a female majority, and clonal diversity may have been underestimated. The study reported that nearly half of spike-specific TCRs target unmutated variant regions.

The clonotype comes from an adult in good health. The chain combines TRBV5-1 with TRBJ2-7; D remains ambiguous. Sequenced here: peripheral blood, sampled on day 0 of AZD1222 vaccination. CDR3 region: CASSSPAAAEQYF. The CDR3 nucleotides are TGCGCCAGCAGCTCCCCCGCGGCTGCAGAGCAGTACTTC.